Following are 16 T cell receptor beta chains from one sample sequenced in a study of blood T cells in healthy people across ages. A J-beta primer mix and a sample-barcoded 5' primer were used in a second PCR of roughly 7 to 12 cycles. TCRdb fed the 5' RACE reads into MiXCR, producing one record per CDR3 protein. The sample includes 1.5 million to 1.8 million distinct CDR3 sequences, 35% to 45% seen only once; the top ten take about 3.8%. The sample comprised blood. Every receptor here comes from a woman younger than 30 in good health.

The rearrangement links TRBV20-1 to TRBJ2-1; TRBD1 matches at 10 bases. CDR1 DFQATT and CDR2 SNEGSKA come from the germline V gene (reference sequence). The length of the CDR3 is 16 residues. V trimming: 4 bases; J trimming: 8 bases; junction bases outside the gene matches: 14. The CDR3 bases are TGCAGTGCTACGAACATAGACAGGGGGCATCTGGATGAGCAGTTCTTC. This encodes CSATNIDRGHLDEQFF.

This clonotype has only a few counts. The CDR3, as DNA: TGTGCCAGCAGCCAAAGCGGGGGGTTCCCGGGCGAGCAGTACTTC. This codes for CASSQSGGFPGEQYF. V usage is TRBV3-1 and J usage is TRBJ2-4, with 9 bases lining up with TRBD2. The DNA end favors TRBJ2-7, so the J call may be wrong. CDR1 and CDR2 (germline): LGHDT, YNNKEL (reference sequence). The CDR3 runs to 15 residues.

The V call is TRBV6-2 or TRBV6-3, the J call TRBJ1-2; no definite D call. V was pared by 4 bases and J by 4 bases, with 7 bases between. The CDR3 spans 12 residues. Germline values: CDR1 MNHEY, CDR2 SVGEGT. The CDR3 sequence: CASSWRSYGYTF. Written as DNA, the CDR3 is TGTGCCAGCAGTTGGAGGAGCTATGGCTACACCTTC.

The chain employs TRBV2 and TRBJ2-5; D possibly matches TRBD1 or TRBD2 (5 bases each). Looked up from germline, CDR1 is SNHLY and CDR2 is FYNNEI. CDR3 size: 18 residues. V lost 4 bases to trimming and J lost 2 bases, with 23 bases between them. CDR3 sequence (DNA): TGTGCCAGCAGTGTGGGGGAGTTACTGGGGCCCGATCAAGAGACCCAGTACTTC. Translation gives CASSVGELLGPDQETQYF.

V usage is TRBV7-8 and J usage is TRBJ2-5; TRBD1 aligns across 7 bases. CDR1 is SGHVS, CDR2 FQNEAQ, per germline. Trimming at V came to 4 bases and at J to 5 bases, leaving 7 bases not matched to a gene. The CDR3 sequence is 14 residues long. The DNA for the CDR3 is TGTGCCAGCAGCTCAGACAGGGTTAGCGAGACCCAGTACTTC. Translation gives CASSSDRVSETQYF.

The chain has TRBV7-9 and TRBJ2-1; 9 bases line up with TRBD1. Germline assignment: CDR1 SEHNR and CDR2 FQNEAQ (reference sequence). V lost 2 bases to trimming and J lost 8 bases; unmatched junction nucleotides: 4. The CDR3 is made up of 14 amino acids. Here the CDR3 reads CASSLRGQGYEQFF. CDR3 nucleotide sequence: TGTGCCAGCAGCTTAAGAGGACAGGGGTATGAGCAGTTCTTC.

The chain recombines TRBV4-3 with TRBJ2-7; possible D gene TRBD2, 6 bases. In germline, CDR1 is LGHNA, CDR2 YSLEER. This CDR3 is 17 amino acids long. V was cut by 1 base and J by 1 base, with 17 bases left in between. In DNA, the CDR3 is TGCGCCAGCAGCCAAGTACTTCGGCTAGCGCTATCCTACGAGCAGTACTTC. It translates to CASSQVLRLALSYEQYF.

This clonotype was seen at least ten times. The rearrangement links TRBV12-3 or TRBV12-4 to TRBJ2-7, with D unresolved. Trimming stripped 3 bases from V and 2 bases from J, with 5 bases between. CDR3 size: 12 residues. The CDR3 coding sequence is TGTGCCAGCAGTTTTGGTCCCTACGAGCAGTACTTC. Its protein product is CASSFGPYEQYF.

The table lists this clonotype with many counts. The chain is built from TRBV29-1 and TRBJ2-3, with 12 bases aligning to TRBD2. There are 17 residues in the CDR3. The trim removed 7 bases at V and 4 bases at J, leaving 15 bases unmatched. The germline gives CDR1 SQVTM, CDR2 ANQGSEA. This chain's CDR3 is CSGLKLLAGGPADTQYF. The CDR3 bases are TGCAGCGGCCTCAAACTACTAGCGGGAGGCCCGGCAGATACGCAGTATTTT.

This clonotype was counted between two and nine times. The genes are TRBV14 and TRBJ2-1; D is unresolved. This CDR3 has 15 amino acids. Germline lookup yields CDR1 SGHDN and CDR2 FVKESK. V lost 4 bases to trimming and J lost 2 bases, with 12 bases between them. The CDR3 reads CASSPRGSAYNEQFF. CDR3 nucleotide sequence: TGTGCCAGCAGCCCAAGAGGCAGCGCCTACAATGAGCAGTTCTTC.

V is TRBV29-1 and J is TRBJ2-5; D is unresolved. Germline CDR1 SQVTM, CDR2 ANQGSEA. The V and J ends lost 7 bases and 4 bases respectively, with 16 bases between them. This CDR3 is 13 amino acids long. Written as DNA, the CDR3 is TGCAGCGCCGCGAGGCGATTAGCAGAGACCCAGTACTTC. Translated, it gives CSAARRLAETQYF.

The genes are TRBV28 and TRBJ2-7; D is unclear. The CDR3 has 15 amino acids. Trimming took off 5 bases at V and 3 bases at J, with 17 bases between the two ends. Germline V gene sequence: CDR1 MDHEN, CDR2 SYDVKM. In nucleotides, the CDR3 is TGTGCCAGCAGTGGTGGGCTAGTCGAGGTCTACGAGCAGTACTTC. This encodes CASSGGLVEVYEQYF.

This clonotype was detected only a few times. CDR3 nucleotides: TGTGCCAGCAGCTTCACAGGCCCCAATAGCAATCAGCCCCAGCATTTT. It translates to CASSFTGPNSNQPQHF. The chain is built from TRBV7-2 and TRBJ1-5; a possible D gene is TRBD1 (5 bases). Germline lookup yields CDR1 SGHTA and CDR2 FQGNSA. The CDR3 has 16 amino acids. Trimming took 3 bases from V and 0 from J, leaving 12 bases between them.

The gene calls are TRBV5-1 and TRBJ1-1; possible D gene TRBD1, 6 bases. Germline V gene lookup returns CDR1 SGHRS and CDR2 YFSETQ. Between the trimmed V and J ends, which lost 4 bases and 0 bases, there was a span of 10 bases. The CDR3 runs to 14 residues. CDR3 in DNA: TGCGCCAGCAGCACCACAGGGTTGAACACTGAAGCTTTCTTT. The encoded protein is CASSTTGLNTEAFF.

This chain connects TRBV7-2 to TRBJ1-4; 11 bases map to TRBD1. CDR1 is SGHTA, CDR2 FQGNSA, per germline. Germline trimming cut 5 bases from V and 6 bases from J; bases unmatched to any gene: 2. The CDR3 spans 14 residues. DNA of the CDR3: TGTGCCAGCAGCGGGACAGGGGGGCATGAAAAACTGTTTTTT. Amino acids: CASSGTGGHEKLFF.

The J gene is TRBJ1-1, the V gene TRBV20-1, with no clear D. Per germline, CDR1 DFQATT and CDR2 SNEGSKA (reference sequence). V gave up 0 bases and J gave up 11 bases, with 10 bases separating them. The CDR3 extends over 11 amino acids. The DNA for the CDR3 is TGCAGTGCTAGAGATAGGAGAGGGGCTTTCTTT. This encodes CSARDRRGAFF.